The source of this T cell receptor beta chain is a study of identical twins (dated by TCRdb to the mid-2010s). Describing the broader study: The study deep-sequenced TCR alpha and beta repertoires from monozygotic twins, unrelated adults of various ages and cord blood to test whether fetal clonotypes persist. To rule out contamination, the twin experiments were replicated at different times with different library preparation protocols.

The CDR3 numbers 16 residues from cysteine through phenylalanine. The retained sequence is limited to the CDR3, 48 bases, with the frame set at the first base. The germline V gene supplies CDR1 LGHNA and CDR2 YSLEER. From V the trimming removes 3 bases and from J it removes 6 bases, while the gene matches leave 3 bases of the junction unaccounted for. All donors were healthy Caucasians. The twin cohort comprised three pairs of female monozygotic twins, all aged about 18 to 30 years. Positive isolation kits from Invitrogen were used to isolate the CD4+ and CD8+ T cell populations. To note about this clonotype: Its binding antigen is unknown. There are no base qualities to consult, and no much larger clone falls within one base.

The receptor library was made with 5' RACE. TCRdb lists the instrument as Illumina HiSeq 2000. Template switching added a universal primer binding site, and the final cDNA carried a unique molecular identifier that allowed TCR cDNA molecules to be counted accurately. Specific primers in the conserved constant-segment region were used to synthesize first-strand cDNA for the TCR alpha and beta chains. To control for contamination, every cDNA library was double barcoded, receiving both a SMART-Mk sample barcode and Illumina barcodes. TruSeq adapter sequences and Illumina sample barcodes were added in two successive PCR steps. The Illumina HiSeq platform was used with custom primers to sequence TCR alpha and beta cDNA libraries. Per the source publication's procedure: MiGEC was used to process raw reads and extract unique molecular identifiers, and MiXCR was used to find CDR3 positions. Recombination models were inferred per individual with the repgenHMM and IGoR tools using an EM algorithm. Shared clonotype analysis was performed with the tcR package in R, normalizing sharing by the product of cloneset sizes. To study raw recombination free of thymic and clonal selection effects, out-of-frame nonproductive sequences were analyzed. TCRdb reprocessing: public reads trimmed at Q25 with fastp, clones called with MiXCR, in-frame beta chains kept. Here each entry gathers all rows of one CDR3 protein and keeps the most common genes and DNA. The V and J calls here are based on TCRdb, not the publication. In all, the sample holds roughly 230,000 distinct CDR3 sequences, and about 8.3% of those were seen once. The biggest ten clones account for roughly 3% of the sample.

The investigation overall reported the following: In monozygotic twins, recombination models systematically underestimated out-of-frame TCR alpha sharing, but the models matched the sharing seen between unrelated individuals. Zero-insertion analyses could be partly confounded by invariant T cells such as MAIT and iNKT, although diverse VJ usage argued against such confounding for most clonotypes. Conclusions relied on cross-sectional statistical analysis, since the same donors could not be followed over many years. A weaker excess of twin sharing was found in beta out-of-frame sequences because the signal-to-noise ratio was lowered by fewer shared sequences. Out-of-frame TCR alpha sequences shared between twins showed an excess of low generation-probability sequences compared with coincidental sharing between unrelated individuals. Fewer insertions were carried by abundant cord blood beta clonotypes; a weaker similar trend was observed in young adult naive repertoires, while no such trend was observed in memory repertoires.

The same specimen was also included in a second study, on yellow fever vaccine responses in identical twins. Per that second paper: According to the authors, in identical twins the way T cells responded to vaccination appeared partly convergent and partly personalized. In identical twins, the study followed T cell clones that responded to the vaccine with precision.

Sequenced material: CD8+ T cells sorted from blood. The receptor's source is a woman aged 18-30 years in good health. The receptor chain draws on TRBV4-3 and TRBJ2-3, with 16 bases in between that match TRBD2. The base sequence is TGCGCCAGCAGCCAGGGGACTAGCGGGAGGGGGGATACGCAGTATTTT. Its amino acids are CASSQGTSGRGDTQYF.